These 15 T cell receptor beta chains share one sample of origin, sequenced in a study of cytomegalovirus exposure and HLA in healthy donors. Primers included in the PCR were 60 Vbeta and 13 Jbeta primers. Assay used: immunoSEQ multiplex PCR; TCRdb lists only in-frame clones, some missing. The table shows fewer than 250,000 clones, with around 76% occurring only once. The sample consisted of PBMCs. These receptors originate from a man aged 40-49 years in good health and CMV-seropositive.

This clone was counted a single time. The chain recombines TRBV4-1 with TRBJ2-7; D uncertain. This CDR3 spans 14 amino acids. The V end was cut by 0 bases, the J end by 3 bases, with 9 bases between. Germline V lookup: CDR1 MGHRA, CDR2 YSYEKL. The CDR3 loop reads CASSQEGWSYEQYV. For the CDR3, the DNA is TGCGCCAGCAGCCAAGAAGGCTGGAGCTACGAGCAGTACGTC.

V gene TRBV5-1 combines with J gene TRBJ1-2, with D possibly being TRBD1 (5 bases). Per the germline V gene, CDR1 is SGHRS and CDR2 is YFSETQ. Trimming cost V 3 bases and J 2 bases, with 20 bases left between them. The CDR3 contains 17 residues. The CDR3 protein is CASSSPQGAGPNYGYTF. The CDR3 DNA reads TGCGCCAGCAGCTCGCCCCAGGGAGCGGGCCCGAACTATGGCTACACCTTC.

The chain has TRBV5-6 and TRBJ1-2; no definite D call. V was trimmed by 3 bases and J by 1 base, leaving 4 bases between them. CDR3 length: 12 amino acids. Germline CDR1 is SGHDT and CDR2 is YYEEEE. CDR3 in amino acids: CASSSNNYGYTF. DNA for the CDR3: TGTGCCAGCAGCTCAAATAACTATGGCTACACCTTC.

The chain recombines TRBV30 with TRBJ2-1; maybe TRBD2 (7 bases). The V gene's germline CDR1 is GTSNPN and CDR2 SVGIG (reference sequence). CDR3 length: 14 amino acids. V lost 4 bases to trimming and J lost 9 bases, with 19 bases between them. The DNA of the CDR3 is TGTGCCTGGAACGGCGGTGGGGGGGGCTGTGAGCAGTTCTTC. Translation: CAWNGGGGGCEQFF.

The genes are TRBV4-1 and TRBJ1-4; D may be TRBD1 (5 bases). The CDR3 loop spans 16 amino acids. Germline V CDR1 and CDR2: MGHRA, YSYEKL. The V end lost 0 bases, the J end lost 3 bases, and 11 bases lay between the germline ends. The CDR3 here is CASSQEGNRPNEKLFF. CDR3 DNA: TGCGCCAGCAGCCAAGAAGGGAACAGGCCTAATGAAAAACTGTTTTTT.

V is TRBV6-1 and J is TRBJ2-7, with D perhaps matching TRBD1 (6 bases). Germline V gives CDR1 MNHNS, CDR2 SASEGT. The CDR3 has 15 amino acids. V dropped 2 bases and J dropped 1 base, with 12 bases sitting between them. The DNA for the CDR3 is TGTGCCAGCAGTGAAACGGGGACACGATCCTACGAGCAGTACGTC. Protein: CASSETGTRSYEQYV.

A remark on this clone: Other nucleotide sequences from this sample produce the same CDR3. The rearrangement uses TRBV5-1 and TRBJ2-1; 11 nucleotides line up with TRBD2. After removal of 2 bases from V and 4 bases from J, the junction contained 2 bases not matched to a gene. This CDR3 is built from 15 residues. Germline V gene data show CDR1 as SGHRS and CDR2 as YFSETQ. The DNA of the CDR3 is TGCGCCAGCAGCTTACTAGCGGGAGCTTACAATGAGCAGTTCTTC. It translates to CASSLLAGAYNEQFF. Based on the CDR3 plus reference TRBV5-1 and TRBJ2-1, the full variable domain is KAGVTQTPRYLIKTRGQQVTLSCSPISGHRSVSWYQQTPGQGLQFLFEYFSETQRNKGNFPGRFSGRQFSNSRSEMNVSTLELGDSALYLCASSLLAGAYNEQFFGPGTRLTVL.

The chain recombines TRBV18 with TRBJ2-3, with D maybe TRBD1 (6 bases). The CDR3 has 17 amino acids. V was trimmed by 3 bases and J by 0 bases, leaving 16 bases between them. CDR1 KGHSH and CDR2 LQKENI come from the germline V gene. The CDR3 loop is CASSPPRGQSSTDTQYF. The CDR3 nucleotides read TGTGCCAGCTCACCTCCCAGAGGACAGTCTAGCACAGATACGCAGTATTTT.

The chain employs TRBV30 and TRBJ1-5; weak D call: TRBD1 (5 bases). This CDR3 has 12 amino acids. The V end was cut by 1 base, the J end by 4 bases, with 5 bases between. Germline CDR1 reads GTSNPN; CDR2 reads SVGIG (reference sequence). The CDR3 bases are TGTGCCTGGAGTGGACAGAATCAGCCCCAGCATTTT. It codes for CAWSGQNQPQHF.

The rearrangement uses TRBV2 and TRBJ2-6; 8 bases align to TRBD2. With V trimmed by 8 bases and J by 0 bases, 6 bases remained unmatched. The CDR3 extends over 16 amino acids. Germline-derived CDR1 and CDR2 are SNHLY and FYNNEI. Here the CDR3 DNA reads TGTGCCAGCTCGTCACGGGGGGGCTCTGGGGCCAACGTCCTGACTTTC. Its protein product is CASSSRGGSGANVLTF.

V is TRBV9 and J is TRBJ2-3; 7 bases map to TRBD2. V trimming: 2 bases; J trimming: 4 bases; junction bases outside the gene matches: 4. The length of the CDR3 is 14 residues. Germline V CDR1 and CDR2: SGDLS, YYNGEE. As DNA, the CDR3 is TGTGCCAGCAGCGTGGGCGGGAGACCAGATACGCAGTATTTT. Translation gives CASSVGGRPDTQYF.

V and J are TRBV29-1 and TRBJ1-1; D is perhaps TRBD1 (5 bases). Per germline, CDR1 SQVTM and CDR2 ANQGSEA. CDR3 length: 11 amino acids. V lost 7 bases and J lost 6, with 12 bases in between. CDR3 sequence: CSALTGSEAFF. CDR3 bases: TGCAGCGCGCTAACAGGCTCTGAAGCTTTCTTT.

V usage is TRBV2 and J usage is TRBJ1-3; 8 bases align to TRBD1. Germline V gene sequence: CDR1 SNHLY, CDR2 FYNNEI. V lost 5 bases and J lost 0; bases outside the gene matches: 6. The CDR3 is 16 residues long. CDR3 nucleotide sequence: TGTGCCAGCAGTTTCCCGGGACAGGACTCTGGAAACACCATATATTTT. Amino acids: CASSFPGQDSGNTIYF. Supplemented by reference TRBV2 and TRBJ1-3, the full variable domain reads EPEVTQTPSHQVTQMGQEVILRCVPISNHLYFYWYRQILGQKVEFLVSFYNNEISEKSEIFDDQFSVERPDGSNFTLKIRSTKLEDSAMYFCASSFPGQDSGNTIYFGEGSWLTVV.

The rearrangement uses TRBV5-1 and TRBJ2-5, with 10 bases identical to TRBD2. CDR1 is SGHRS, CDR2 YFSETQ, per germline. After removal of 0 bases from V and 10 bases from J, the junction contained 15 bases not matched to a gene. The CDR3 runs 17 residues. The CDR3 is CASSLEKAGGPLGGQYF. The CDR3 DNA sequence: TGCGCCAGCAGCTTGGAAAAAGCGGGAGGGCCCCTGGGGGGCCAGTACTTC.

This CDR3 reads CASSPGFGYTF. The DNA of the CDR3 is TGTGCCAGCAGCCCAGGTTTTGGCTACACCTTC. The rearrangement joins TRBV6-5 to TRBJ1-2; D is ambiguous. The germline V gene has CDR1 MNHEY and CDR2 SVGAGI. CDR3 length equals 11 residues. The ends were cut back, 6 bases at V and 7 bases at J, with 9 bases in the middle.